The following is a T cell receptor (beta chain) sequence with its context. The target antigen is unknown. V shed 6 bases, J shed 2 bases, and the junction held 7 bases outside the gene matches. Looked up from germline, CDR1 is MNHEY and CDR2 is SMNVEV (reference sequence). The CDR3 sequence is 15 residues long. Here immunoSEQ multiplex PCR was the method, and the copy in TCRdb shows in-frame clones only, minus some. The profile shows tens of thousands of clones, about 86% of them singletons. This record comes from a study of STAT5B mutations in CD4+ large granular lymphocyte leukemia. Study as a whole: Healthy donors showed HLA-associated enrichment of the CDR3 'QG' motif. General observations from the study: About a quarter of private leukemic clonotypes occurred rarely in other patients' non-leukemic repertoires.

The TCR sequence derives from a human donor in good health. The specimen sequenced was CD4+ T cells from blood buffy coats. The chain has TRBV27 and TRBJ2-1; TRBD2 matches 7 bases. The CDR3 is CASSSGGRTYNEQFF. The CDR3, as DNA: TGTGCCAGCAGCTCGGGCGGGAGAACCTACAATGAGCAGTTCTTC.